A single sample gave rise to the 22 T cell receptor beta chains below, sequenced in a study of PD-1 blockade in classical Hodgkin lymphoma. Specified time point: newly diagnosed, previously untreated cHL patient sample. Negative selection with magnetic separation was used to purify CD4+ T cells from thawed PBMCs. TCRdb's table, derived via immunoSEQ multiplex PCR, lists solely in-frame clones and lacks some. The data show around 16,000 clones, 86% seen once. Sequenced input: CD4+ T cells from blood. These receptors were taken from a human donor with classical Hodgkin lymphoma.

This clone was observed once. V is TRBV14 and J is TRBJ1-6; possible D gene TRBD1, 5 bases. Germline V gene data show CDR1 as SGHDN and CDR2 as FVKESK. The length of the CDR3 is 16 residues. V was trimmed by 0 bases and J by 6 bases, leaving 12 bases between them. CDR3 in amino acids: CASSQDAGRSNSPLHF. The CDR3 nucleotides read TGTGCCAGCAGCCAAGATGCAGGGAGGAGTAATTCACCCCTCCACTTT.

This chain connects TRBV15 to TRBJ1-1; no firm D call. The germline V gene has CDR1 LNHNV and CDR2 YYDKDF (reference sequence). This CDR3 is 13 amino acids long. Trimming shortened V by 0 bases and J by 5 bases, and 7 bases separated the two germline ends. This CDR3 is CATSRERKTEAFF. In nucleotides, the CDR3 is TGTGCCACCAGCAGAGAAAGGAAGACTGAAGCTTTCTTT.

The V call is TRBV28, the J call TRBJ1-1, with D maybe TRBD1 (5 bases). V dropped 7 bases and J dropped 4 bases, with 16 bases sitting between them. Germline loops: CDR1 MDHEN, CDR2 SYDVKM. The CDR3 spans 14 residues. CDR3 DNA sequence: TGTGCCAGCACCGTAGGCGGGGCGGGCACTGAAGCTTTCTTT. Its translation: CASTVGGAGTEAFF.

The V gene is TRBV15, the J gene TRBJ2-7; 12 nucleotides align to TRBD2. Germline-derived CDR1 and CDR2 are LNHNV and YYDKDF (reference sequence). V lost 3 bases and J lost 4; bases outside the gene matches: 4. The CDR3 runs 15 residues. The CDR3 DNA is TGTGCCACCAGCAGCGGACTAGCGGGGCAGTACGAGCAGTACTTC. Translation gives CATSSGLAGQYEQYF.

This chain connects TRBV28 to TRBJ1-2; D possibly corresponds to TRBD1 (5 bases). Germline values: CDR1 MDHEN, CDR2 SYDVKM. V was shortened by 5 bases and J by 3 bases, with 10 bases between the two germline ends. This CDR3 has 13 amino acids. The CDR3 region has the DNA TGTGCCAGCAGTGAGCAGGGCGACTATGGCTACACCTTC. Amino acids: CASSEQGDYGYTF.

The V call is TRBV5-4, the J call TRBJ2-7, with TRBD2 identical over 12 bases. CDR1 and CDR2 from the germline V gene are SGHNT and YYREEE (reference sequence). The V gene end was trimmed by 0 bases and the J gene end by 3 bases; junction bases not matched to a gene: 4. The CDR3 is 16 amino acids. CDR3 sequence: CASSLGGLAGVYEQYF. DNA for the CDR3: TGTGCCAGCAGCTTGGGGGGACTAGCGGGCGTCTACGAGCAGTACTTC.

This clone was found once. The rearrangement joins TRBV4-1 to TRBJ1-5; D gene unclear. Germline V gene lookup returns CDR1 MGHRA and CDR2 YSYEKL. V lost 0 bases and J lost 9, with 9 bases in between. The CDR3 is 13 amino acids. CDR3 protein: CASSQDRSRPQHF. CDR3 bases: TGCGCCAGCAGCCAAGATCGTTCACGGCCCCAGCATTTT.

The chain employs TRBV18 and TRBJ1-2; 9 nucleotides line up with TRBD1. Per germline, CDR1 KGHSH and CDR2 LQKENI. The J segment lost 5 bases and the V segment lost 5 bases, leaving 9 bases of the junction unmatched. The CDR3 has 15 residues. DNA of the CDR3: TGTGCCAGCTCATCGACCCGGGACAGGGTATATGGCTACACCTTC. Its translation: CASSSTRDRVYGYTF.

The rearrangement links TRBV12-5 to TRBJ2-7; possibly TRBD1 or TRBD2 for D (5 bases each). The V end lost 7 bases, the J end lost 0 bases, and 13 bases lay between the germline ends. Germline V gene data show CDR1 as LGHNT and CDR2 as FRNRAP. CDR3 length equals 14 residues. The CDR3 loop reads CASALAGGSYEQYF. CDR3 sequence (DNA): TGTGCTAGTGCCCTAGCTGGGGGCTCCTACGAGCAGTACTTC.

As to this clone: An end of the junction differs from the germline gene, which may be a read error. V is TRBV28 and J is TRBJ1-2; no firm D call. This CDR3 comprises 13 residues. CDR1 is MDHEN, CDR2 SYDVKM, per germline. CDR3 protein: CASSFGPRYSYTF. CDR3 in DNA: TGTGCCAGCAGTTTCGGACCGCGCTATAGCTACACCTTC.

This chain uses TRBV7-2 with TRBJ2-5; tentatively, D is TRBD1 or TRBD2 (6 bases each). In germline, CDR1 is SGHTA, CDR2 FQGNSA. The CDR3 spans 16 residues. The ends were cut back, 4 bases at V and 2 bases at J, with 17 bases in the middle. Here the CDR3 reads CASSSPWGADQETQYF. The CDR3 bases are TGTGCCAGCAGCTCCCCATGGGGGGCTGATCAAGAGACCCAGTACTTC.

The chain carries TRBV6-1 and TRBJ1-6; D not certain. Trimming stripped 6 bases from V and 4 bases from J, with 7 bases between. Germline loops: CDR1 MNHNS, CDR2 SASEGT. The CDR3 extends over 13 amino acids. The CDR3 loop reads CASSEMYNSPLHF. In DNA form, the CDR3 reads TGTGCCAGCAGCGAGATGTATAATTCACCCCTCCACTTT.

This clone was recorded only once. For the CDR3, the DNA is TGTGCCAGCAGTTCCCCTGACAGGAGCAGGGAGCAGTACTTC. It is translated as CASSSPDRSREQYF. The chain recombines TRBV2 with TRBJ2-7; weak D call: TRBD1 (6 bases). CDR1 and CDR2 from the germline V gene are SNHLY and FYNNEI. Deletions cut 5 bases from V and 7 bases from J, with 18 bases between. The CDR3 length is 14 residues.

The chain couples TRBV5-1 to TRBJ1-1; no reliable D call. The CDR3 totals 15 residues. Trimming took off 3 bases at V and 5 bases at J, with 17 bases between the two ends. Germline V gives CDR1 SGHRS, CDR2 YFSETQ. This chain's CDR3 is CASSSDRPGMTEAFF. The CDR3 DNA follows: TGCGCCAGCAGCTCCGACCGCCCGGGGATGACTGAAGCTTTCTTT.

V is TRBV7-9 and J is TRBJ2-7, with 7 bases matching TRBD1. V shed 4 bases, J shed 5 bases, and the junction held 8 bases outside the gene matches. The CDR3 has 14 amino acids. Germline V lookup: CDR1 SEHNR, CDR2 FQNEAQ (reference sequence). CDR3: CASSYGTVVHEQYF. In DNA, the CDR3 is TGTGCCAGCAGCTATGGGACAGTCGTCCACGAGCAGTACTTC.

This clone was recorded once. CDR3 sequence: CASSEPTSGRGSSYNEQFF. The CDR3, as DNA: TGTGCCAGCAGTGAACCGACTAGCGGGAGGGGGAGCTCCTACAATGAGCAGTTCTTC. The rearrangement joins TRBV2 to TRBJ2-1, with 14 positions matching TRBD2. J gave up 0 bases and V 2 bases, and 6 bases lay outside the gene matches. The CDR3 sequence is 19 residues long. Germline V gives CDR1 SNHLY, CDR2 FYNNEI.

The J gene is TRBJ2-3, the V gene TRBV6-6; 9 nucleotides line up with TRBD2. Germline V gives CDR1 MNHNY, CDR2 SVGAGI (reference sequence). Trimming at V came to 5 bases and at J to 0 bases, leaving 6 bases not matched to a gene. The CDR3 sequence is 16 residues long. CDR3 sequence: CASSPRTSASTDTQYF. CDR3 nucleotide sequence: TGTGCCAGCAGTCCCCGGACTAGCGCGAGCACAGATACGCAGTATTTT.

V gene TRBV27 combines with J gene TRBJ2-1, with D tentatively TRBD1 or TRBD2 (5 bases each). From germline, CDR1 is MNHEY and CDR2 SMNVEV (reference sequence). The length of the CDR3 is 19 residues. The germline V and J ends were trimmed by 5 bases and 0 bases, with 23 bases remaining between them. In DNA form, the CDR3 reads TGTGCCAGCAGTCCGATACTAATTGGGACCGGAAGCTCCTACAATGAGCAGTTCTTC. This codes for CASSPILIGTGSSYNEQFF.

This clone was detected once. Here the CDR3 reads CASRKEVRNNSPLHF. DNA for the CDR3: TGTGCCAGTAGGAAAGAAGTTCGTAATAATTCACCCCTCCACTTT. The chain employs TRBV19 and TRBJ1-6; D remains unclear. V was trimmed by 6 bases and J by 5 bases, leaving 14 bases between them. The germline CDR1 and CDR2 sequences are LNHDA and SQIVND (reference sequence). The CDR3 runs to 15 residues.

This sequence joins TRBV19 and TRBJ2-7; the match to TRBD2 covers 11 bases. The V gene end was trimmed by 5 bases and the J gene end by 1 base; junction bases not matched to a gene: 16. The germline gives CDR1 LNHDA, CDR2 SQIVND (reference sequence). CDR3 length: 19 residues. In nucleotides, the CDR3 is TGTGCCAGTAGTCCTCCCCGCCCGCTAGCGGGAGGTCTTTCCTACGAGCAGTACTTC. It encodes CASSPPRPLAGGLSYEQYF. Based on the CDR3 plus reference TRBV19 and TRBJ2-7, the full variable domain is DGGITQSPKYLFRKEGQNVTLSCEQNLNHDAMYWYRQDPGQGLRLIYYSQIVNDFQKGDIAEGYSVSREKKESFPLTVTSAQKNPTAFYLCASSPPRPLAGGLSYEQYFGPGTRLTVT.

V and J are TRBV25-1 and TRBJ2-7; D gene uncertain. V was cut by 3 bases and J by 0 bases, with 12 bases left in between. The CDR3 is made up of 15 amino acids. From germline, CDR1 is MGHDK and CDR2 SYGVNS. The CDR3 nucleotides are TGTGCCAGCAGTGACTCCCCTAGGTGCTCCTACGAGCAGTACTTC. This codes for CASSDSPRCSYEQYF.

This clone came up once. The chain is built from TRBV5-1 and TRBJ1-2; unclear D gene. Germline assignment: CDR1 SGHRS and CDR2 YFSETQ. Trimming took 4 bases from V and 8 from J, leaving 18 bases between them. The length of the CDR3 is 14 residues. CDR3 bases: TGCGCCAGCAGCGGATCGGGCCTCCGCGAGGGCTACACCTTC. Its protein is CASSGSGLREGYTF.